This is a list of T cell receptor beta chains from one sample in a study of cytomegalovirus exposure and HLA in healthy donors. Data came from immunoSEQ multiplex PCR; TCRdb stores just in-frame clones and leaves some out. The data show roughly 150,000 clones, approximately 81% seen once. The specimen was PBMCs. These receptors all come from a young man in good health and CMV-seronegative. Both conserved end residues are part of each CDR3. D genes are given only for firm matches. Clone sizes are given selectively: once, few, many, or a class where the clone is expanded.

>.|TRBV7-2|TRBD2|TRBJ2-7
TGTGCCAGCAGCTTACGTAGCGGGAGGGCCAACGAGCAGTACTTC
CASSLRSGRANEQYF
>.|TRBV28|.|TRBJ2-2
TGTGCCAGCAGCCTTAACACCGGGGAGCTGTTTTTT
CASSLNTGELFF
>few|TRBV7-2|.|TRBJ2-3
TGTGCCAGCAGCTTAAGCTACACAGATACGCAGTATTTT
CASSLSYTDTQYF
>.|TRBV30|TRBD1|TRBJ1-1
TGTGCCTGCGAAAGGACAGGGGCGAACACTGAAGCTTTCTTT
CACERTGANTEAFF
>.|TRBV18|.|TRBJ2-7
TGTGCCAGCTCACCACCGCAACAGCTCGAGCGGGTGTCCTACGAGCAGTACTTC
CASSPPQQLERVSYEQYF
>.|TRBV27|TRBD1|TRBJ1-5
TGTGCCAGCAGTTTGACAGGGGGGGATGATAGCAATCAGCCCCAGCATTTT
CASSLTGGDDSNQPQHF
>.|TRBV19|.|TRBJ1-2
TGTGCCAGTACCCTAGGCGGGGCCTACTATGGCTACACCTTC
CASTLGGAYYGYTF
>.|TRBV7-9|.|TRBJ1-2
TGTGCCAGCAGCCCTTCTAGGGACACACACCATGCGAAAGGCTACACCTTC
CASSPSRDTHHAKGYTF
>.|TRBV27|TRBD1|TRBJ2-7
TGTGCCAGCAGTTTATCAGGGGGACAGGTCTCCTACGAGCAGTACTTC
CASSLSGGQVSYEQYF
>.|TRBV7-9|.|TRBJ1-3
TGTGCCAGCAGCTTAGGTCAGGTATCTGGAAACACCATATATTTT
CASSLGQVSGNTIYF
>.|TRBV27|TRBD2|TRBJ2-7
TGTGCCAGCGGACTAGCAAGGGGCCCCCACGAGCAGTACTTC
CASGLARGPHEQYF
>once|TRBV6-5|TRBD1|TRBJ1-1
TGTGCCAGCAGGGCGACAGGGAGTTTCTCTGAAGCTTTCTTT
CASRATGSFSEAFF
>.|TRBV2|TRBD2|TRBJ2-1
TGTGCCAGCAGTTTGGGACTAGCGGGAGGGTTCAATGAGCAGTTCTTC
CASSLGLAGGFNEQFF
>.|TRBV10-3|TRBD1|TRBJ2-7
TGTGCCATCACCCCGGGACAGAGCTCCTACGAGCAGTACTTC
CAITPGQSSYEQYF
>.|TRBV19|TRBD2|TRBJ2-1
TGTGCCAGTAGTATTCGGCTAGCGGACTACAATGAGCAGTTCTTC
CASSIRLADYNEQFF
>.|TRBV30|TRBD2|TRBJ2-3
TGTGCCTGGAGTGTACTTAGGACTAGAGGGAGTGGGAGCACAGATACGCAGTATTTT
CAWSVLRTRGSGSTDTQYF
>.|TRBV10-3|.|TRBJ1-1
TGTGCCATCAGGGCGGACGCGGGGGTAGCTGAAGCTTTCTTT
CAIRADAGVAEAFF
>.|TRBV7-8|TRBD2|TRBJ2-2
TGTGCCAGCAGCTTCTCTATCGGAACTAGCGGGGCCGGGGAGCTGTTTTTT
CASSFSIGTSGAGELFF
>.|TRBV9|TRBD1|TRBJ2-1
TGTGCCAGCAGCCCCCGGGACAGGGACAACAATGAGCAGTTCTTC
CASSPRDRDNNEQFF
>.|TRBV27|.|TRBJ2-3
TGTGCCAGCAGTTTATCCGTAGCGGACCTTAGCACAGATACGCAGTATTTT
CASSLSVADLSTDTQYF
>.|TRBV9|TRBD1|TRBJ2-5
TGTGCCAGCAGCGTAGGCACAGGGGAAGAGACCCAGTACTTC
CASSVGTGEETQYF
>.|TRBV28|TRBD2|TRBJ2-7
TGTGCCAGCAGTTATGAGACCGGGACTAGCGGGAGTAACCGCTACGAGCAGTACTTC
CASSYETGTSGSNRYEQYF
>few|TRBV4-3|.|TRBJ2-7
TGCGCCAGCAGCCAAGAGGGCGGAGCGGGACACCTCTACGAGCAGTACTTC
CASSQEGGAGHLYEQYF
>.|TRBV5-1|.|TRBJ2-1
TGCGCCAGCAGCTTGGTCGCGACTCTAGACAATGAGCAGTTCTTC
CASSLVATLDNEQFF
>.|TRBV29-1|.|TRBJ1-3
TGCAGCGTTGAAGGCCTGGGCCAAATGGACACCATATATTTT
CSVEGLGQMDTIYF
>.|TRBV7-2|TRBD2|TRBJ2-7
TGTGCCAGCCGACCGACTAGCGGGATCGCCTACGAGCAGTACTTC
CASRPTSGIAYEQYF
>.|TRBV5-6|.|TRBJ1-1
TGTGCCAGCGCCTCTACAGTCAACACTGAAGCTTTCTTT
CASASTVNTEAFF
>few|TRBV9|.|TRBJ1-4
TGTGCCAGCAGCGCAGGGACTAATGAAAAACTGTTTTTT
CASSAGTNEKLFF
>.|TRBV6-1|TRBD1|TRBJ1-5
TGTGCCAGCAGAGCGACAGGGGGCGGTCAGCCCCAGCATTTT
CASRATGGGQPQHF
>.|TRBV9|.|TRBJ1-5
TGTGCCAGCACTCGAGGGGAGGATAGCAATCAGCCCCAGCATTTT
CASTRGEDSNQPQHF
>.|TRBV20-1|.|TRBJ2-1
TGCAGTGGCGGATCGAATGAGCAGTTCTTC
CSGGSNEQFF
>.|TRBV27|.|TRBJ2-7
TGTGCCAGCAGTCCCATCCAACAGGTCCCTGGCTACGAGCAGTACTTC
CASSPIQQVPGYEQYF
>.|TRBV6-6|.|TRBJ2-1
TGTGCCAGCAGGCGAGGAATGACAGTTGCCTACAATGAGCAGTTCTTC
CASRRGMTVAYNEQFF
>.|TRBV10-3|TRBD1|TRBJ1-4
TGTGCCACCTCTGAGAACAGGGGGACTAATGAAAAACTGTTTTTT
CATSENRGTNEKLFF
>few|TRBV6-5|.|TRBJ1-2
TGTGCCAGCAGTTACTCCCAGGGGTATGGCTACACCTTC
CASSYSQGYGYTF
>.|TRBV19|TRBD1|TRBJ1-2
TGTGCCAGTAGTATAGCGGGACAGGGTGACTATGGCTACACCTTC
CASSIAGQGDYGYTF
>.|TRBV6-6|TRBD2|TRBJ2-7
TGTGCCAGCAGTTACTCGACTAGCGCCTACGAGCAGTACTTC
CASSYSTSAYEQYF
>.|TRBV19|.|TRBJ1-5
TGTGCCAGTAGAACGGGGGATTATCAGCCCCAGCATTTT
CASRTGDYQPQHF
>.|TRBV9|TRBD1|TRBJ1-2
TGTGCCAGCAGCCCTGGGACAGGGACTAACTATGGCTACACCTTC
CASSPGTGTNYGYTF
>once|TRBV7-8|.|TRBJ1-2
TGTGCCAGCAGCTTAGGGCTCAATGGCTACACCTTC
CASSLGLNGYTF
>.|TRBV6-1|.|TRBJ2-5
TGTGCCAGCAGGAGGGGGACGGAGACCCAGTACTTC
CASRRGTETQYF
>few|TRBV4-3|TRBD2|TRBJ2-7
TGCGCCAGCAGCCAGCGGGAGGGGGCCGAGCAGTACTTC
CASSQREGAEQYF
>.|TRBV4-1|TRBD1|TRBJ2-1
TGCGCCAGCAGCTCGGACAGGGCCGAGGGGAGGTCCCGCAATGAGCAGTTCTTC
CASSSDRAEGRSRNEQFF
>.|TRBV28|TRBD1|TRBJ2-7
TGTGCCAGCAGTCCAGGGACAGGCTCCTACGAGCAGTACTTC
CASSPGTGSYEQYF
>medium-sized|TRBV7-2|TRBD2|TRBJ2-2
TGTGCCAGCAGCTCCCTACGACTAGCGGGAGGTTACACCGGGGAGCTGTTTTTT
CASSSLRLAGGYTGELFF
>.|TRBV6-6|.|TRBJ2-2
TGTGCCAGCAGTTACTCGACAACGAACACCGGGGAGCTGTTTTTT
CASSYSTTNTGELFF
>.|TRBV9|.|TRBJ2-7
TGTGCCAGCACCCTAGCAGGAGCCTACGAGCAGTACTTC
CASTLAGAYEQYF
>.|TRBV6-5|.|TRBJ2-1
TGTGCCAGCAGTTACACCACGGGGGGCGAGCAGTTCTTC
CASSYTTGGEQFF
>.|TRBV2|TRBD2|TRBJ2-3
TGTGCCAGCAGGGTGACTAGCGGGGGTCCGTTTAGCACAGATACGCAGTATTTT
CASRVTSGGPFSTDTQYF
>.|TRBV7-9|TRBD1|TRBJ2-7
TGTGCCAGCAGCTTACTCCGAGACAGGGCTAACGAGCAGTACTTC
CASSLLRDRANEQYF
>.|TRBV28|.|TRBJ1-5
TGTGCCAGCAGGACGGGACTCTGGAGCAATCAGCCCCAGCATTTT
CASRTGLWSNQPQHF
>.|TRBV10-1|TRBD1|TRBJ2-2
TGCGCCAGCAGTGGAGGACAGGGGTCAGGCGGGGAGCTGTTTTTT
CASSGGQGSGGELFF
>once|TRBV19|.|TRBJ2-1
TGTGCCAGTAGTATAGCTGCGAAGAATGAGCAGTTCTTC
CASSIAAKNEQFF
>few|TRBV7-9|.|TRBJ2-1
TGTGCCAGCAGAGGTAGCGGCCCCAGGGCCCAAGAGCAGTTCTTC
CASRGSGPRAQEQFF
>.|TRBV10-3|.|TRBJ1-3
TGTGCCATCAGTGGGGGCCAGAGCTCTGGAAACACCATATATTTT
CAISGGQSSGNTIYF
>.|TRBV6-6|TRBD2|TRBJ2-7
TGTGCCAGCAGTTACCGAGCGGGGCTATCCTACGAGCAGTACTTC
CASSYRAGLSYEQYF